Listed here are 26 T cell receptor beta chains from one sample, sequenced in a study of early T cells in non-severe SARS-CoV-2 infection. From the 5' RACE reads, TCRdb called clonotypes with MiXCR, one entry per CDR3 protein. The table records tens of thousands of distinct CDR3 sequences, around 11% of them present only once. The sequencing used whole blood, collected at baseline. The origin of the receptors is an adult who was a healthcare worker with PCR-confirmed SARS-CoV-2 infection or an uninfected control (not recorded which).

This sequence joins TRBV29-1 and TRBJ2-2; weak D call: TRBD2 (5 bases). The germline CDR1 and CDR2 sequences are SQVTM and ANQGSEA. This CDR3 is built from 13 residues. V was trimmed by 7 bases and J by 7 bases, leaving 16 bases between them. CDR3 region: CSAGPSRVGELFF. The CDR3 DNA reads as TGCAGCGCAGGACCGTCGAGGGTCGGGGAGCTGTTTTTT.

This sequence joins TRBV6-5 and TRBJ1-5; a possible D gene is TRBD1 (6 bases). The ends were cut back, 7 bases at V and 0 bases at J, with 13 bases in the middle. Germline CDR1 and CDR2: MNHEY and SVGAGI. The CDR3 is made up of 15 amino acids. The DNA of the CDR3 is TGTGCCAGCAACTCGGACAGATATAGCAATCAGCCCCAGCATTTT. Its translation is CASNSDRYSNQPQHF.

V is TRBV10-3 and J is TRBJ1-1; TRBD1 agrees at 7 bases. The CDR3 consists of 12 residues. The V gene end was trimmed by 2 bases and the J gene end by 8 bases; junction bases not matched to a gene: 2. Germline lookup yields CDR1 ENHRY and CDR2 SYGVKD. CDR3 sequence (DNA): TGTGCCATCAGTGAGGAGGGACAGGAAGCTTTCTTT. Amino acids: CAISEEGQEAFF.

This chain uses TRBV3-1 with TRBJ2-2; weak D call: TRBD2 (6 bases). CDR1 is LGHDT, CDR2 YNNKEL, per germline (reference sequence). V dropped 3 bases and J dropped 7 bases, with 21 bases sitting between them. This CDR3 has 17 amino acids. CDR3 sequence: CASSHTSGSGLFGELFF. CDR3 coding DNA: TGTGCCAGCAGCCATACCAGCGGGTCTGGGCTTTTCGGGGAGCTGTTTTTT.

Worth noting for this clonotype: A much larger clone is a single base away; this may be a read error. The CDR3 is CASSRDRVNQPQHF. The CDR3 region has the DNA TGTGCCAGCAGTCGGGACAGGGTAAATCAGCCCCAGCATTTT. The chain recombines TRBV28 with TRBJ1-5; 9 bases match TRBD1. J gave up 4 bases and V 5 bases, and 3 bases lay outside the gene matches. This CDR3 is 14 amino acids long. Germline CDR1 is MDHEN and CDR2 is SYDVKM.

In its sample, this clonotype was seen a few times. The gene calls are TRBV28 and TRBJ1-6; the D is unclear. From germline, CDR1 is MDHEN and CDR2 SYDVKM. CDR3 length equals 13 residues. The V and J ends lost 7 bases and 1 base respectively, with 5 bases between them. CDR3 DNA: TGTGCCAGCATAGAGTCCTATAATTCACCCCTCCACTTT. It specifies CASIESYNSPLHF.

The V call is TRBV13, the J call TRBJ1-1; unclear D gene. V was clipped by 1 base and J by 0 bases, with 9 bases between them. The V gene's germline CDR1 is PRHDT and CDR2 FYEKMQ (reference sequence). There are 15 residues in the CDR3. This CDR3 is CASSLAEGLNTEAFF. The CDR3 DNA follows: TGTGCCAGCAGCTTAGCTGAAGGGCTGAACACTGAAGCTTTCTTT.

In its sample, this clonotype was seen a few times. The chain carries TRBV29-1 and TRBJ2-6; D uncertain. Trimming cost V 4 bases and J 2 bases, with 9 bases left between them. The germline CDR1 and CDR2 sequences are SQVTM and ANQGSEA. The CDR3 sequence is 14 residues long. The CDR3 nucleotides are TGCAGCGTTGGGCGCGAGGCTGGGGCCAACGTCCTGACTTTC. Translating gives CSVGREAGANVLTF.

Here the CDR3 reads CASSQDFGAATTDTQYF. The CDR3 nucleotides read TGCGCCAGCAGCCAAGATTTTGGGGCAGCGACTACAGATACGCAGTATTTT. V and J are TRBV4-3 and TRBJ2-3; tentative D call: TRBD1 (5 bases). The CDR3 totals 17 residues. The germline gives CDR1 LGHNA, CDR2 YSLEER. V dropped 0 bases and J dropped 3 bases, with 16 bases sitting between them.

As to this clonotype: With a much larger clone just one base away, this may be a read error. Here the CDR3 DNA reads TGTGCCAGCGTCGGTAGTGGCAAAGAGCAGTTCTTC. Its protein product is CASVGSGKEQFF. This chain links TRBV2 with TRBJ2-1; D not certain. This CDR3 has 12 residues. V lost 8 bases to trimming and J lost 10 bases, with 15 bases between them. CDR1 is SNHLY, CDR2 FYNNEI, per germline.

The chain links TRBV10-3 to TRBJ1-2; 9 nucleotides match TRBD1. The CDR3 totals 12 residues. J was trimmed by 10 bases and V by 7 bases; bases with no gene match: 7. Per germline, CDR1 ENHRY and CDR2 SYGVKD. The chain's CDR3 is CAINGDREDYTF. CDR3 in DNA: TGTGCCATCAACGGGGACAGGGAGGACTACACCTTC.

This clonotype turned up a few times. The chain uses TRBV6-5 and TRBJ1-1; no definite D call. Trimming pared 4 bases from V and 1 base from J, leaving 16 bases between. The CDR3 spans 16 residues. Per germline, CDR1 MNHEY and CDR2 SVGAGI. CDR3 region: CASSFQITIPNTEAFF. In nucleotides, the CDR3 is TGTGCCAGCAGTTTCCAGATTACGATACCGAACACTGAAGCTTTCTTT.

This clonotype showed up just once. This chain connects TRBV28 to TRBJ1-2; D remains ambiguous. Trimming removed 3 bases from V and 8 bases from J, with 16 bases in between. The CDR3 is 14 amino acids. The germline CDR1 and CDR2 sequences are MDHEN and SYDVKM. The CDR3 sequence: CASSLEKVSGGYTF. CDR3 in DNA: TGTGCCAGCAGTTTGGAGAAGGTATCTGGCGGCTACACCTTC.

This clonotype was counted at least ten times. The rearrangement uses TRBV11-2 and TRBJ2-3; no clear D gene. This CDR3 has 16 amino acids. CDR1 and CDR2 (germline): SGHAT, FQNNGV. The V gene lost 0 bases and the J gene lost 4 bases, with 14 bases spanning the gap. In DNA, the CDR3 is TGTGCCAGCAGCTTAGATCAAGCGCATTATGCAGATACGCAGTATTTT. Its translation: CASSLDQAHYADTQYF. Together with reference TRBV11-2 and TRBJ2-3, the CDR3 gives the full variable domain: EAGVAQSPRYKIIEKRQSVAFWCNPISGHATLYWYQQILGQGPKLLIQFQNNGVVDDSQLPKDRFSAERLKGVDSTLKIQPAKLEDSAVYLCASSLDQAHYADTQYFGPGTRLTVL.

This chain joins TRBV5-1 and TRBJ2-2; D might be TRBD1 or TRBD2, each matching 5 bases. V lost 4 bases and J lost 3, with 13 bases in between. Germline assignment: CDR1 SGHRS and CDR2 YFSETQ. This CDR3 contains 15 residues. CDR3 loop: CASSPRGADTGELFF. The CDR3 region has the DNA TGCGCCAGCAGCCCCCGAGGGGCGGACACCGGGGAGCTGTTTTTT.

This clonotype is termed medium-sized. The rearrangement links TRBV7-6 to TRBJ1-5, with a tentative D call TRBD1 (6 bases). CDR1 and CDR2 (germline): SGHVS, FNYEAQ. The CDR3 covers 15 residues. Deletions cut 1 base from V and 1 base from J, with 8 bases between. CDR3 nucleotide sequence: TGTGCCAGCAGCTTAGAAACAGGGAGCAATCAGCCCCAGCATTTT. It specifies CASSLETGSNQPQHF.

This clonotype was picked up many times. V gene TRBV27 combines with J gene TRBJ2-4; D not resolved. The CDR3 runs 14 residues. The germline gives CDR1 MNHEY, CDR2 SMNVEV (reference sequence). Trimming cost V 2 bases and J 7 bases, with 12 bases left between them. The CDR3 region has the DNA TGTGCCAGCAGTTTAGGAAGAAGTGGGAACATTCAGTACTTC. It specifies CASSLGRSGNIQYF.

This clonotype was seen repeatedly, ten times or more. The rearrangement uses TRBV11-2 and TRBJ1-3, with D possibly being TRBD1 (6 bases). Per the germline V gene, CDR1 is SGHAT and CDR2 is FQNNGV. Between the trimmed V and J ends, which lost 5 bases and 2 bases, there was a span of 10 bases. The length of the CDR3 is 14 residues. This CDR3 is CASSTTGAGNTIYF. The DNA of the CDR3 is TGTGCCAGCAGCACGACAGGAGCTGGAAACACCATATATTTT.

This clonotype was seen at least ten times. CDR3 DNA sequence: TGCAGCGGCCGGGGACTGAACACTGAAGCTTTCTTT. Its protein is CSGRGLNTEAFF. The V and J genes are TRBV29-1 and TRBJ1-1, with TRBD1 as a possible D gene (5 bases). The CDR3 is 12 amino acids. Per the germline V gene, CDR1 is SQVTM and CDR2 is ANQGSEA. Trimming took off 7 bases at V and 0 bases at J, with 9 bases between the two ends.

This clonotype came up a few times. V gene TRBV25-1 combines with J gene TRBJ2-2; no definite D call. This CDR3 has 18 residues. In germline, CDR1 is MGHDK, CDR2 SYGVNS. V lost 3 bases to trimming and J lost 0 bases, with 17 bases between them. The CDR3 loop is CASSDSRQGNSNTGELFF. The CDR3 bases are TGTGCCAGCAGTGACTCCCGTCAAGGGAATTCGAACACCGGGGAGCTGTTTTTT.

This chain connects TRBV24-1 to TRBJ2-1, with a tentative D call TRBD2 (6 bases). The CDR3 sequence is 15 residues long. The germline V gene encodes CDR1 KGHDR and CDR2 SFDVKD. The V end was cut by 2 bases, the J end by 4 bases, with 11 bases between. The CDR3: CATSDWGDPYNEQFF. Here the CDR3 DNA reads TGTGCCACCAGTGATTGGGGGGACCCATACAATGAGCAGTTCTTC.

This chain links TRBV20-1 with TRBJ1-1; weak D call: TRBD1 (6 bases). V gave up 5 bases and J gave up 0 bases, with 10 bases separating them. This CDR3 spans 13 amino acids. Germline V gene lookup returns CDR1 DFQATT and CDR2 SNEGSKA (reference sequence). CDR3 protein: CSAGGQLNTEAFF. CDR3 nucleotide sequence: TGCAGTGCTGGGGGGCAGCTGAACACTGAAGCTTTCTTT.

This clonotype came up many times. J is TRBJ2-7 and V is TRBV24-1; 9 nucleotides line up with TRBD1. Trimming at V came to 6 bases and at J to 5 bases, leaving 7 bases not matched to a gene. Germline CDR1 KGHDR, CDR2 SFDVKD. The CDR3 is 14 residues long. The CDR3 DNA follows: TGTGCCACCAGTCCCGGGACAGGGAGCGACGAGCAGTACTTC. It codes for CATSPGTGSDEQYF.

This clonotype was counted between two and nine times. This chain uses TRBV20-1 with TRBJ1-1; D is unclear. Trimming removed 3 bases from V and 2 bases from J, with 19 bases in between. CDR1 and CDR2 from the germline V gene are DFQATT and SNEGSKA (reference sequence). This CDR3 is 16 amino acids long. The CDR3, as DNA: TGCAGTGCTAGCCCCCCCTCCAGGAACTATAACACTGAAGCTTTCTTT. This encodes CSASPPSRNYNTEAFF.

This clonotype has only a few counts. V is TRBV5-1 and J is TRBJ2-3, with TRBD1 identical over 7 bases. CDR3 length: 14 residues. V lost 2 bases and J lost 3; bases outside the gene matches: 3. The germline gives CDR1 SGHRS, CDR2 YFSETQ. CDR3 sequence (DNA): TGCGCCAGCAGCTTCGGGACAGTAACAGATACGCAGTATTTT. Its protein product is CASSFGTVTDTQYF.

The table lists this clonotype with a few counts. The V and J genes are TRBV28 and TRBJ2-2, with 8 bases lining up with TRBD1. CDR3 length equals 13 residues. The ends lost 4 bases at V and 6 bases at J; junction bases unmatched: 1. CDR1 MDHEN and CDR2 SYDVKM come from the germline V gene. CDR3 amino acids: CASSSTGAGELFF. The CDR3 nucleotides read TGTGCCAGCAGTTCGACAGGGGCCGGGGAGCTGTTTTTT.